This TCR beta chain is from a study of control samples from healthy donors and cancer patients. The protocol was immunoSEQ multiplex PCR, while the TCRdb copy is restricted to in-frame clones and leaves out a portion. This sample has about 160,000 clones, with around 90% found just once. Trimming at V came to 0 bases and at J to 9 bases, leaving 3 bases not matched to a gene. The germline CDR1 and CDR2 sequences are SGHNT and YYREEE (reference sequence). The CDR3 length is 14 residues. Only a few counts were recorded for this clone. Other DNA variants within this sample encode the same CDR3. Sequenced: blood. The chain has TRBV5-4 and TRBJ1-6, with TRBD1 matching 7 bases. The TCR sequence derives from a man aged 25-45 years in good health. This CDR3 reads CASSLEGAGSPLHF. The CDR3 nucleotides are TGTGCCAGCAGCTTGGAGGGGGCGGGTTCACCCCTCCACTTT.